These 15 T cell receptor beta chains originate from one sample sequenced in a study of T cell responses to AZD1222 COVID-19 vaccine (dated by TCRdb to the early 2020s). Reading the label with the study, this specimen's time point is: about 28 days (+/-7) after the second vaccine dose. Preparation of the library involved the immunoSEQ multiplex PCR assay. TCRdb holds this immuneACCESS table with in-frame rearrangements only. Some clones are missing; in checked studies, unresolved V genes explain under half, and the rest has no known cause. For this sample there are 150,000 or so clones; around 90% appear just once. Jointly, the top ten make up approximately 5.9% of the sample. The sequences come from peripheral blood, collected 28 days after the second AZD1222 dose. The receptors shown here come from an adult who received the AZD1222 COVID-19 vaccine.

The chain couples TRBV28 to TRBJ2-7; D call uncertain. This CDR3 is 15 amino acids long. Trimming pared 6 bases from V and 0 bases from J, leaving 15 bases between. Per germline, CDR1 MDHEN and CDR2 SYDVKM. Here the CDR3 DNA reads TGTGCCAGCAGCCGGGTCGACGCCAGCTCCTACGAGCAGTACTTC. This gives the protein CASSRVDASSYEQYF.

The rearrangement joins TRBV18 to TRBJ1-6, with unresolved D. CDR1 and CDR2 (germline): KGHSH, LQKENI. V was shortened by 1 base and J by 0 bases, with 4 bases between the two germline ends. The CDR3 extends over 15 amino acids. CDR3 nucleotides: TGTGCCAGCTCACCACAGAGCTCCTATAATTCACCCCTCCACTTT. This encodes CASSPQSSYNSPLHF.

The chain carries TRBV10-3 and TRBJ1-2, with 7 bases lining up with TRBD1. V trimming: 0 bases; J trimming: 7 bases; junction bases outside the gene matches: 14. CDR1 is ENHRY and CDR2 is SYGVKD in the germline V gene. CDR3 length: 17 amino acids. The CDR3 region is CAISESAETGARGGYTF. The CDR3 coding sequence is TGTGCCATCAGTGAGTCCGCCGAAACAGGGGCCCGAGGTGGCTACACCTTC.

This chain links TRBV2 with TRBJ1-4; 7 bases fit TRBD1. The junction had 5 bases not matched to a gene; V was cut back by 6 bases and J by 4 bases. The CDR3 sequence is 14 residues long. CDR1 is SNHLY, CDR2 FYNNEI, per germline. CDR3 in DNA: TGTGCCAGCAGAGGGGGGACAGTTAATGAAAAACTGTTTTTT. It is translated as CASRGGTVNEKLFF.

V gene TRBV10-3 combines with J gene TRBJ1-5; no definite D call. The CDR3 loop spans 13 amino acids. Germline lookup yields CDR1 ENHRY and CDR2 SYGVKD. The V end was cut by 0 bases, the J end by 5 bases, with 5 bases between. The CDR3 sequence: CAISESLDQPQHF. CDR3 DNA: TGTGCCATCAGTGAGTCATTGGATCAGCCCCAGCATTTT.

The V and J genes are TRBV5-6 and TRBJ1-5, with D unresolved. Trimming stripped 1 base from V and 0 bases from J, with 8 bases between. CDR3 size: 15 residues. Germline V gene lookup returns CDR1 SGHDT and CDR2 YYEEEE. In DNA, the CDR3 is TGTGCCAGCAGCTTGAGGAGTTATAGCAATCAGCCCCAGCATTTT. Its translation is CASSLRSYSNQPQHF.

The chain links TRBV27 to TRBJ1-6; 8 bases are shared with TRBD1. Germline V gene sequence: CDR1 MNHEY, CDR2 SMNVEV (reference sequence). CDR3 length equals 14 residues. The V gene end was trimmed by 6 bases and the J gene end by 8 bases; junction bases not matched to a gene: 6. The CDR3 here is CASRYDRGHSPLHF. DNA of the CDR3: TGTGCCAGCAGATACGACAGGGGCCATTCACCCCTCCACTTT.

The V and J genes are TRBV6-2 or TRBV6-3 and TRBJ2-7; D may match TRBD1 or TRBD2 (5 bases each). CDR1 and CDR2 (germline): MNHEY, SVGEGT. CDR3 length: 13 residues. V lost 6 bases and J 6 bases, leaving 15 bases between the germline ends. The CDR3 DNA reads TGTGCCAGCAGCGGGGCAGGGTCTGCCGAGCAGTACTTC. As protein: CASSGAGSAEQYF.

This clone was seen a single time. This chain connects TRBV19 to TRBJ2-5; possible D gene TRBD2, 6 bases. V lost 4 bases, J lost 5 bases, and 14 bases lay in between. Germline CDR1 and CDR2: LNHDA and SQIVND (reference sequence). The CDR3 runs to 14 residues. This CDR3 reads CASSTRLGTETQYF. The CDR3 DNA reads as TGTGCCAGTAGTACCAGACTAGGGACGGAGACCCAGTACTTC. Filled out from reference TRBV19 and TRBJ2-5, the complete variable domain reads DGGITQSPKYLFRKEGQNVTLSCEQNLNHDAMYWYRQDPGQGLRLIYYSQIVNDFQKGDIAEGYSVSREKKESFPLTVTSAQKNPTAFYLCASSTRLGTETQYFGPGTRLLVL.

The chain is built from TRBV15 and TRBJ1-1; a possible D gene is TRBD1 (5 bases). The CDR3 length is 17 residues. Trimming removed 5 bases from V and 3 bases from J, with 22 bases in between. Germline assignment: CDR1 LNHNV and CDR2 YYDKDF (reference sequence). CDR3 nucleotide sequence: TGTGCCACCAGCTCAACCCGGTGGGCAGGGAGTGACACTGAAGCTTTCTTT. Its protein is CATSSTRWAGSDTEAFF.

This rearrangement joins TRBV5-1 to TRBJ2-1; either TRBD1 or TRBD2 may fit D (5 bases each). Germline V gene sequence: CDR1 SGHRS, CDR2 YFSETQ. This CDR3 has 17 residues. V was trimmed by 4 bases and J by 0 bases, leaving 17 bases between them. The CDR3 DNA reads TGCGCCAGCAGCCATCCCCCGGGGCGGACCTCCTACAATGAGCAGTTCTTC. Its protein is CASSHPPGRTSYNEQFF. The variable domain in full, with the rest retrieved from reference TRBV5-1 and TRBJ2-1, is KAGVTQTPRYLIKTRGQQVTLSCSPISGHRSVSWYQQTPGQGLQFLFEYFSETQRNKGNFPGRFSGRQFSNSRSEMNVSTLELGDSALYLCASSHPPGRTSYNEQFFGPGTRLTVL.

The genes are TRBV2 and TRBJ1-5; D possibly corresponds to TRBD1 (5 bases). Germline values: CDR1 SNHLY, CDR2 FYNNEI. V dropped 6 bases and J dropped 4 bases, with 10 bases sitting between them. The CDR3 length is 13 residues. CDR3 sequence: CASRQEGNQPQHF. In DNA, the CDR3 is TGTGCCAGCAGACAGGAAGGTAATCAGCCCCAGCATTTT.

The count of this clone is one. The chain joins TRBV28 to TRBJ2-3; 9 nucleotides align to TRBD2. Trimming at V came to 5 bases and at J to 5 bases, leaving 8 bases not matched to a gene. The CDR3 sequence is 15 residues long. Germline CDR1 reads MDHEN; CDR2 reads SYDVKM. DNA for the CDR3: TGTGCCAGCAGTCCGCGGGGGGGAGGTAAAGATACGCAGTATTTT. As protein: CASSPRGGGKDTQYF.

The CDR3 here is CASRGSSGNTIYF. DNA of the CDR3: TGTGCCAGTCGGGGTTCCTCTGGAAACACCATATATTTT. The chain recombines TRBV18 with TRBJ1-3; D remains unclear. CDR1 and CDR2 (germline): KGHSH, LQKENI. There are 13 residues in the CDR3. Trimming cost V 9 bases and J 0 bases, with 9 bases left between them.

This clone has just one count. J is TRBJ2-1 and V is TRBV7-9; 8 bases map to TRBD2. CDR1 and CDR2 (germline): SEHNR, FQNEAQ (reference sequence). The CDR3 is 15 amino acids. The ends lost 4 bases at V and 7 bases at J; junction bases unmatched: 9. CDR3: CASSSLAGSRNEQFF. In DNA, the CDR3 is TGTGCCAGCAGCTCTTTAGCGGGGTCACGGAATGAGCAGTTCTTC.